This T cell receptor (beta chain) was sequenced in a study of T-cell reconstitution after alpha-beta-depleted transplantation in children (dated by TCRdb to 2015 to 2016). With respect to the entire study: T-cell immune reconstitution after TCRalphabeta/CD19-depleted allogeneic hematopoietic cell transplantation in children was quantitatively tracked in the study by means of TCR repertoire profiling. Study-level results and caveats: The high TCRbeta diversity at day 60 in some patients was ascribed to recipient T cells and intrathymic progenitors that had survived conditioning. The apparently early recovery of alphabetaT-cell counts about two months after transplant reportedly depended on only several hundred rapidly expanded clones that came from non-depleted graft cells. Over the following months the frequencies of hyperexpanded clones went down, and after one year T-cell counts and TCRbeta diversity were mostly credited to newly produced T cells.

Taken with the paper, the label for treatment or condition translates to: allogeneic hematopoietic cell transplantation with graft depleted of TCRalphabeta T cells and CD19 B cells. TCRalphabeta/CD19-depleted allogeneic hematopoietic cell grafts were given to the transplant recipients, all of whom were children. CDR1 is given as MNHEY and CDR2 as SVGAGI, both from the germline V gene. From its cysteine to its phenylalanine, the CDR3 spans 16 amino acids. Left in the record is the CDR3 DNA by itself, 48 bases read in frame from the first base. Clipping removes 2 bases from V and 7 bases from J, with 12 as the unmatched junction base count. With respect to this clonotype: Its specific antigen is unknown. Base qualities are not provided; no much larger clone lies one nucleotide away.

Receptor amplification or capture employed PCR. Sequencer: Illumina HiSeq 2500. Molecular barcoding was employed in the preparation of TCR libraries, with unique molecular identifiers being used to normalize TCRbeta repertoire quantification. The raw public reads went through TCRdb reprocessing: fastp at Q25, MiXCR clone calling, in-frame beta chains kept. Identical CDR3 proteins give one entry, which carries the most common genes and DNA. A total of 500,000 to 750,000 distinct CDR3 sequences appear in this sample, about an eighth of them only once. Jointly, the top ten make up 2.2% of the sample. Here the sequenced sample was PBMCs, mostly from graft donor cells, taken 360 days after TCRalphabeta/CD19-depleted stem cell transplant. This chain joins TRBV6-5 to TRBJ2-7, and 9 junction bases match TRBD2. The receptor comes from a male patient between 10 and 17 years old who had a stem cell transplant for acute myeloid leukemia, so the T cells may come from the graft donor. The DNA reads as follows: TGTGCCAGCAGTTACAAGTTCGGGACTAGCCCCGGGGAGCAGTACTTC. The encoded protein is CASSYKFGTSPGEQYF.